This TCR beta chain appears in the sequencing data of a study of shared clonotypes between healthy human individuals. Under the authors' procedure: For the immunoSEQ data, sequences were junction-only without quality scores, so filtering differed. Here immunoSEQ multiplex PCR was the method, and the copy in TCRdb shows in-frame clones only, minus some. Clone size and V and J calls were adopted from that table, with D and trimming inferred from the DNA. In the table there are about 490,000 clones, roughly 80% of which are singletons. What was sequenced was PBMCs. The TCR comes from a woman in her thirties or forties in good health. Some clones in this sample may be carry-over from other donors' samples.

CDR3 amino acids: CASSLENGDQPQHF. CDR3 DNA: TGTGCCAGCAGCTTAGAGAACGGCGACCAGCCCCAGCATTTT. V gene TRBV7-2 combines with J gene TRBJ1-5; the D is unclear. V was clipped by 1 base and J by 7 bases, with 11 bases between them. The germline CDR1 and CDR2 sequences are SGHTA and FQGNSA. This CDR3 contains 14 residues.